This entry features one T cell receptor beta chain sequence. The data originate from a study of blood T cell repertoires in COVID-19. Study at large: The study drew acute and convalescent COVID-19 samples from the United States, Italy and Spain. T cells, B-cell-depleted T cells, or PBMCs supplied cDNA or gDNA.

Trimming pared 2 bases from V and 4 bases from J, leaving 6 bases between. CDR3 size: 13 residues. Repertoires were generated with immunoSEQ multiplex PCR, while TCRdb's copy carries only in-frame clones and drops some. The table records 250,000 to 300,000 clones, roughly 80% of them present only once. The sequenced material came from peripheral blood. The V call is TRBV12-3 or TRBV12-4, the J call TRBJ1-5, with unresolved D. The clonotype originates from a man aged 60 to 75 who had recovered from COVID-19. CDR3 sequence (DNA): TGTGCCAGCAGTTTATCGCAGAATCAGCCCCAGCATTTT. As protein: CASSLSQNQPQHF.